This entry lists 15 T cell receptor beta chains sequenced from one sample in a study of T cells after yellow fever vaccination. TCRdb re-called the 5' RACE reads with MiXCR, one entry per CDR3 protein. The repertoire holds almost 600,000 distinct CDR3 sequences, with approximately 13% as singletons. Sequencing was performed on PBMCs, taken on the day of the yellow fever booster vaccination. The receptor set was obtained from a man aged 25-45 years who received the YFV17D yellow fever vaccine.

The chain has TRBV6-4 and TRBJ2-1; the match to TRBD1 covers 7 bases. J gave up 9 bases and V 3 bases, and 8 bases lay outside the gene matches. Germline V gene data show CDR1 as MRHNA and CDR2 as SNTAGT. CDR3 length: 14 residues. The DNA of the CDR3 is TGTGCCAGCAGTGAACGACAGGGTAGTACTGAGCAGTTCTTC. As protein: CASSERQGSTEQFF.

The chain couples TRBV7-2 to TRBJ2-1; 10 bases are a match to TRBD2. This CDR3 has 14 residues. Germline trimming cut 5 bases from V and 9 bases from J; bases unmatched to any gene: 7. CDR1 is SGHTA and CDR2 is FQGNSA in the germline V gene. The CDR3 loop is CASSPQGLASEQFF. CDR3 DNA: TGTGCCAGCAGCCCCCAGGGACTAGCGAGTGAGCAGTTCTTC.

This chain uses TRBV11-2 with TRBJ1-1; no clear D. V was trimmed by 0 bases and J by 5 bases, leaving 7 bases between them. CDR3 length: 13 amino acids. Germline CDR1 SGHAT, CDR2 FQNNGV. This CDR3 reads CASSLDGITEAFF. The CDR3 DNA sequence: TGTGCCAGCAGCTTAGATGGGATTACTGAAGCTTTCTTT.

This chain joins TRBV28 and TRBJ1-1; TRBD1 is a possible D gene (5 bases). Germline values: CDR1 MDHEN, CDR2 SYDVKM. Trimming took 8 bases from V and 4 from J, leaving 14 bases between them. The CDR3 totals 13 residues. This CDR3 reads CASGAILRTEAFF. The CDR3 DNA is TGTGCCAGCGGGGCGATCCTTCGCACTGAAGCTTTCTTT.

This clonotype was seen more than once but under ten times. This sequence joins TRBV15 and TRBJ1-6; 7 nucleotides line up with TRBD1. The CDR3 loop spans 16 amino acids. V lost 0 bases and J lost 7; bases outside the gene matches: 6. CDR1 LNHNV and CDR2 YYDKDF come from the germline V gene (reference sequence). CDR3 bases: TGTGCCACCAGCAGAGATAGGGGGACAGCAAATTCACCCCTCCACTTT. This codes for CATSRDRGTANSPLHF.

This clonotype appeared a few times. The chain joins TRBV4-3 to TRBJ2-6; 13 bases map to TRBD2. The germline V gene has CDR1 LGHNA and CDR2 YSLEER. The CDR3 length is 18 residues. J gave up 2 bases and V 3 bases, and 4 bases lay outside the gene matches. CDR3 nucleotide sequence: TGCGCCAGCAGCCAGGGACTAGCGGGAAACACTGGGGCCAACGTCCTGACTTTC. Its protein product is CASSQGLAGNTGANVLTF.

The sample holds a few counts of this clonotype. The V call is TRBV7-2, the J call TRBJ2-1, with D perhaps matching TRBD2 (5 bases). Germline V gene sequence: CDR1 SGHTA, CDR2 FQGNSA. V was trimmed by 1 base and J by 1 base, leaving 8 bases between them. The CDR3 is 15 residues long. CDR3 loop: CASSLVDFSYNEQFF. For the CDR3, the DNA is TGTGCCAGCAGCTTAGTGGACTTTTCCTACAATGAGCAGTTCTTC.

This clonotype has a handful of counts. This chain connects TRBV20-1 to TRBJ2-3, with 11 nucleotides matching TRBD2. Germline V gene data show CDR1 as DFQATT and CDR2 as SNEGSKA (reference sequence). This CDR3 is 17 amino acids long. With V trimmed by 6 bases and J by 5 bases, 16 bases remained unmatched. CDR3 sequence: CSAKPGMTSGVGDTQYF. CDR3 DNA sequence: TGCAGTGCCAAGCCCGGAATGACTAGCGGGGTGGGAGATACGCAGTATTTT.

The chain combines TRBV5-1 with TRBJ1-1; D possibly corresponds to TRBD1 (5 bases). Germline lookup yields CDR1 SGHRS and CDR2 YFSETQ. V was cut by 4 bases and J by 1 base, with 14 bases left in between. The CDR3 is made up of 15 amino acids. CDR3 loop: CASSPTGTENTEAFF. The CDR3 DNA reads as TGCGCCAGCAGCCCAACCGGGACGGAGAACACTGAAGCTTTCTTT. The whole variable domain, filled in from reference TRBV5-1 and TRBJ1-1, reads KAGVTQTPRYLIKTRGQQVTLSCSPISGHRSVSWYQQTPGQGLQFLFEYFSETQRNKGNFPGRFSGRQFSNSRSEMNVSTLELGDSALYLCASSPTGTENTEAFFGQGTRLTVV.

The genes are TRBV4-3 and TRBJ2-1, with D unclear. The CDR3 runs to 11 residues. V lost 3 bases and J 9 bases, leaving 6 bases between the germline ends. Per the germline V gene, CDR1 is LGHNA and CDR2 is YSLEER. The CDR3 is CASSHTGEQFF. In DNA, the CDR3 is TGCGCCAGCAGCCACACGGGTGAGCAGTTCTTC.

This sequence joins TRBV18 and TRBJ2-5; 11 nucleotides line up with TRBD2. This CDR3 is 17 amino acids long. V shed 2 bases and J 6 bases; nucleotides not matched to a gene: 11. Germline lookup yields CDR1 KGHSH and CDR2 LQKENI. CDR3 amino acids: CASSPEWTSGHRKTQYF. As DNA, the CDR3 is TGTGCCAGCTCACCAGAATGGACTAGCGGGCACCGAAAGACCCAGTACTTC.

V gene TRBV14 combines with J gene TRBJ2-7; 7 positions match TRBD1. This CDR3 comprises 15 residues. Germline V CDR1 and CDR2: SGHDN, FVKESK. V shed 2 bases, J shed 0 bases, and the junction held 4 bases outside the gene matches. The CDR3 nucleotides read TGTGCCAGCAGCCAAACGGGACAGAACTCCTACGAGCAGTACTTC. Protein product: CASSQTGQNSYEQYF. The full variable domain, its missing parts supplied by reference TRBV14 and TRBJ2-7, is EAGVTQFPSHSVIEKGQTVTLRCDPISGHDNLYWYRRVMGKEIKFLLHFVKESKQDESGMPNNRFLAERTGGTYSTLKVQPAELEDSGVYFCASSQTGQNSYEQYFGPGTRLTVT.

This clonotype was observed a handful of times. The chain is built from TRBV7-3 and TRBJ2-2; no definite D call. The CDR3 sequence is 14 residues long. The ends were cut back, 2 bases at V and 6 bases at J, with 10 bases in the middle. CDR1 and CDR2 (germline): SGHTA, FQGTGA. The CDR3 DNA follows: TGTGCCAGCAGCTTAGTTGCCACCTCCGGGGAGCTGTTTTTT. It is translated as CASSLVATSGELFF.

This clonotype came up a few times. J is TRBJ2-1 and V is TRBV7-1, with TRBD2 matching over 16 bases. TRBV7-1 is an ORF, and what it does is uncertain. The CDR3 sequence is 23 residues long. With 3 bases clipped from V and 0 bases from J, the junction kept 17 bases outside the gene matches. Here the CDR3 DNA reads TGTGCCAGCAGCTCTCCTTTAGCCCCCGGGACTAGCGGGAGGGTCCGCTCCTACAATGAGCAGTTCTTC. Amino acid sequence: CASSSPLAPGTSGRVRSYNEQFF.

A few counts support this clonotype. The rearrangement links TRBV6-5 to TRBJ2-7, with D possibly being TRBD1 (5 bases). CDR1 is MNHEY and CDR2 is SVGAGI in the germline V gene. The V and J ends lost 4 bases and 1 base respectively, with 14 bases between them. The CDR3 covers 15 residues. The CDR3 region has the DNA TGTGCCAGCAGTTCCCCGACAGAGAATTCCTACGAGCAGTACTTC. Amino acids: CASSSPTENSYEQYF.